This entry lists 26 T cell receptor beta chains sequenced from one sample in a study of blood T cell repertoires in COVID-19 (dated by TCRdb to 2018 to 2021). Library construction relied on the immunoSEQ multiplex PCR assay. TCRdb limited this immuneACCESS table to in-frame rearrangements with V and J called. A share of clones is missing; checked studies link under half to unresolved V genes, and the rest is unexplained. Recorded for this sample are a few hundred thousand clones; 90% of them occurred a single time. The top ten constitute 3.5% to 4.5% of the sample. Source material: PBMCs or T cells enriched from blood (not recorded which). Receptor source: a woman aged 18 to 35 with acute COVID-19.

V and J are TRBV11-3 and TRBJ2-2; 8 nucleotides align to TRBD2. Germline V CDR1 and CDR2: SGHNT, YENEEA. This CDR3 is 16 amino acids long. V was clipped by 3 bases and J by 4 bases; unmatched bases: 7. The DNA for the CDR3 is TGTGCCAGCAGCTTGTCCCCGGGAGGGCGCACCGGGGAGCTGTTTTTT. Translation: CASSLSPGGRTGELFF.

This chain links TRBV2 with TRBJ1-4; D perhaps matches TRBD1 (5 bases). Germline V CDR1 and CDR2: SNHLY, FYNNEI. V dropped 6 bases and J dropped 5 bases, with 13 bases sitting between them. This CDR3 comprises 14 residues. CDR3 region: CASRGGTGNEKLFF. The CDR3, as DNA: TGTGCCAGCAGAGGAGGGACGGGGAATGAAAAACTGTTTTTT.

This chain connects TRBV6-2 or TRBV6-3 to TRBJ2-3; TRBD2 aligns across 8 bases. Germline trimming cut 6 bases from V and 0 bases from J; bases unmatched to any gene: 2. Germline loops: CDR1 MNHEY, CDR2 SVGEGT. There are 14 residues in the CDR3. CDR3 protein: CASSGLASTDTQYF. The CDR3 DNA is TGTGCCAGCAGCGGACTAGCTAGCACAGATACGCAGTATTTT.

DNA of the CDR3: TGTGCCAGCAGTCCCCGGACTAGGCTTGTCAAAAACATTCAGTACTTC. Encoded protein: CASSPRTRLVKNIQYF. The rearrangement links TRBV28 to TRBJ2-4; 7 nucleotides align to TRBD2. V was clipped by 5 bases and J by 3 bases; unmatched bases: 10. There are 16 residues in the CDR3. Germline CDR1 MDHEN, CDR2 SYDVKM.

The rearrangement uses TRBV7-3 and TRBJ2-2; D gene uncertain. V was clipped by 2 bases and J by 6 bases, with 4 bases between them. The germline V gene has CDR1 SGHTA and CDR2 FQGTGA. The CDR3 is 12 residues long. CDR3 in DNA: TGTGCCAGCAGCTTAGGCCCCGGGGAGCTGTTTTTT. It yields the protein CASSLGPGELFF.

This chain joins TRBV6-5 and TRBJ2-5; a possible D gene is TRBD2 (6 bases). The V end was cut by 6 bases, the J end by 4 bases, with 15 bases between. This CDR3 is 14 amino acids long. Germline V gene lookup returns CDR1 MNHEY and CDR2 SVGAGI. The CDR3 DNA follows: TGTGCCAGCAGCCCGGGGACTTCAAGAGAGACCCAGTACTTC. Protein: CASSPGTSRETQYF.

The genes are TRBV5-1 and TRBJ2-3; 7 nucleotides agree with TRBD1. The germline gives CDR1 SGHRS, CDR2 YFSETQ. Trimming removed 7 bases from V and 0 bases from J; junction bases left unmatched: 8. The CDR3 extends over 15 amino acids. Here the CDR3 reads CASCRGLSSTDTQYF. CDR3 DNA: TGCGCCAGCTGCAGGGGGTTATCTAGCACAGATACGCAGTATTTT.

The chain uses TRBV27 and TRBJ2-5; D remains unclear. CDR1 MNHEY and CDR2 SMNVEV come from the germline V gene (reference sequence). Trimming took off 7 bases at V and 1 base at J, with 13 bases between the two ends. The CDR3 length is 14 residues. The CDR3 sequence: CASKLQRFQETQYF. CDR3 DNA sequence: TGTGCCAGCAAACTACAAAGATTCCAAGAGACCCAGTACTTC.

This clone has more than one count but fewer than ten. V is TRBV27 and J is TRBJ2-7; D perhaps matches TRBD2 (6 bases). Germline loops: CDR1 MNHEY, CDR2 SMNVEV (reference sequence). The CDR3 is 12 amino acids. Deletions cut 5 bases from V and 4 bases from J, with 9 bases between. The CDR3 DNA sequence: TGTGCCAGCAGTCCCGGGGGTTACGAGCAGTACTTC. Amino acid sequence: CASSPGGYEQYF.

CDR3 protein: CASSLQGTNSPLHF. The CDR3 nucleotides are TGCGCCAGCAGCTTGCAGGGTACTAATTCACCCCTCCACTTT. This rearrangement joins TRBV5-1 to TRBJ1-6; a possible D gene is TRBD1 (5 bases). Deletions cut 1 base from V and 6 bases from J, with 8 bases between. This CDR3 comprises 14 residues. Per the germline V gene, CDR1 is SGHRS and CDR2 is YFSETQ. The variable domain in full, completed from reference TRBV5-1 and TRBJ1-6, reads KAGVTQTPRYLIKTRGQQVTLSCSPISGHRSVSWYQQTPGQGLQFLFEYFSETQRNKGNFPGRFSGRQFSNSRSEMNVSTLELGDSALYLCASSLQGTNSPLHFGNGTRLTVT.

J is TRBJ2-7 and V is TRBV11-3, with 12 positions matching TRBD2. The CDR3 length is 17 residues. The J segment lost 2 bases and the V segment lost 3 bases, leaving 8 bases of the junction unmatched. Germline lookup yields CDR1 SGHNT and CDR2 YENEEA. The CDR3 loop is CASSFQTSGSYPYEQYF. The CDR3 DNA reads as TGTGCCAGCAGCTTCCAGACTAGCGGGAGTTATCCCTACGAGCAGTACTTC.

The rearrangement links TRBV6-5 to TRBJ2-2, with 8 bases matching TRBD1. From germline, CDR1 is MNHEY and CDR2 SVGAGI. Trimming at V came to 0 bases and at J to 5 bases, leaving 2 bases not matched to a gene. The CDR3 contains 15 residues. The CDR3 region has the DNA TGTGCCAGCAGTTACTCTGACAGGGGTACCGGGGAGCTGTTTTTT. It encodes CASSYSDRGTGELFF.

The chain combines TRBV12-5 with TRBJ2-7; 8 nucleotides line up with TRBD1. Germline values: CDR1 LGHNT, CDR2 FRNRAP. The CDR3 length is 15 residues. J was trimmed by 5 bases and V by 3 bases; bases with no gene match: 9. CDR3 sequence reads: CASGFLDRGRDEQYF. The CDR3 coding sequence is TGTGCTAGTGGTTTCCTTGACAGGGGTAGGGACGAGCAGTACTTC. Looking up the rest from reference TRBV12-5 and TRBJ2-7 gives the full variable domain: DARVTQTPRHKVTEMGQEVTMRCQPILGHNTVFWYRQTMMQGLELLAYFRNRAPLDDSGMPKDRFSAEMPDATLATLKIQPSEPRDSAVYFCASGFLDRGRDEQYFGPGTRLTVT.

This clone came up once. The chain combines TRBV11-3 with TRBJ2-1, with 11 bases matching TRBD2. V lost 3 bases, J lost 8 bases, and 9 bases stayed unmatched. The CDR3 loop spans 16 amino acids. Germline V gene sequence: CDR1 SGHNT, CDR2 YENEEA. Here the CDR3 reads CASSFKLAGDYDEQFF. In DNA, the CDR3 is TGTGCCAGCAGCTTTAAACTAGCGGGAGATTATGATGAGCAGTTCTTC.

V is TRBV19 and J is TRBJ1-2; D is possibly TRBD1 (6 bases). The CDR3 has 13 amino acids. Germline V gene lookup returns CDR1 LNHDA and CDR2 SQIVND (reference sequence). The ends were cut back, 10 bases at V and 1 base at J, with 13 bases in the middle. The CDR3 spells CATQTGLNYGYTF. CDR3 coding DNA: TGTGCCACACAAACAGGGCTTAACTATGGCTACACCTTC.

This chain links TRBV13 with TRBJ2-2; 10 bases align to TRBD1. CDR1 and CDR2 from the germline V gene are PRHDT and FYEKMQ (reference sequence). V lost 7 bases and J lost 4; bases outside the gene matches: 12. The CDR3 loop spans 17 amino acids. The CDR3 loop is CASTSQPGTGVTGELFF. CDR3 sequence (DNA): TGTGCCAGCACCTCACAACCCGGGACAGGGGTCACCGGGGAGCTGTTTTTT.

This clone was found once. The CDR3 region is CASSLSRLDYEQYF. CDR3 DNA: TGTGCCAGCAGCTTAAGTAGGCTAGACTACGAGCAGTACTTC. The rearrangement joins TRBV7-3 to TRBJ2-7, with D uncertain. This CDR3 region has 14 residues. Trimming pared 1 base from V and 3 bases from J, leaving 10 bases between. Germline CDR1 reads SGHTA; CDR2 reads FQGTGA.

This chain joins TRBV18 and TRBJ2-1; the D gene is possibly TRBD2 (6 bases). The germline V gene encodes CDR1 KGHSH and CDR2 LQKENI. V was cut by 0 bases and J by 9 bases, with 15 bases left in between. The CDR3 runs 15 residues. The CDR3 DNA is TGTGCCAGCTCACCACCGGCGGGATCGACCACTGAGCAGTTCTTC. This sequence encodes CASSPPAGSTTEQFF.

The chain uses TRBV10-3 and TRBJ1-2; D may be TRBD1 (6 bases). V was pared by 1 base and J by 7 bases, with 13 bases between. CDR3 length: 14 amino acids. Germline CDR1 ENHRY, CDR2 SYGVKD. CDR3 sequence: CAISEFAGAGGYTF. CDR3 in DNA: TGTGCCATCAGTGAGTTTGCAGGGGCCGGTGGCTACACCTTC.

This chain joins TRBV28 and TRBJ1-6, with D unclear. Germline V CDR1 and CDR2: MDHEN, SYDVKM. This CDR3 is 15 amino acids long. Deletions cut 11 bases from V and 8 bases from J, with 22 bases between. The CDR3 DNA reads TGTGCCGCGGCCGTAAGTCCGAGGATGGATTCACCCCTCCACTTT. Protein sequence: CAAAVSPRMDSPLHF.

The chain couples TRBV6-5 to TRBJ2-7; the D is unclear. The CDR3 contains 11 residues. Looked up from germline, CDR1 is MNHEY and CDR2 is SVGAGI. V dropped 8 bases and J dropped 1 base, with 6 bases sitting between them. CDR3 in amino acids: CASPYSYEQYF. The DNA of the CDR3 is TGTGCCAGCCCTTATTCCTACGAGCAGTACTTC.

The chain uses TRBV28 and TRBJ2-1; the match to TRBD1 covers 8 bases. The junction had 7 bases not matched to a gene; V was cut back by 6 bases and J by 3 bases. This CDR3 has 15 amino acids. From germline, CDR1 is MDHEN and CDR2 SYDVKM. CDR3 loop: CASSKGQVHYNEQFF. The CDR3 DNA reads as TGTGCCAGCAGCAAGGGACAGGTTCACTACAATGAGCAGTTCTTC.

The chain is built from TRBV24-1 and TRBJ1-2; D perhaps matches TRBD1 (5 bases). This CDR3 contains 15 residues. The germline CDR1 and CDR2 sequences are KGHDR and SFDVKD. With 4 bases removed from V and 7 bases from J, the gap between germline ends came to 18 bases. CDR3 amino acids: CATSEGLPVFCGYTF. In nucleotides, the CDR3 is TGTGCCACCAGTGAGGGGCTTCCCGTTTTCTGTGGCTACACCTTC.

The chain uses TRBV5-1 and TRBJ1-4; 7 nucleotides line up with TRBD1. The germline gives CDR1 SGHRS, CDR2 YFSETQ. The CDR3 loop spans 15 amino acids. The trim removed 3 bases at V and 4 bases at J, leaving 6 bases unmatched. The DNA of the CDR3 is TGCGCCAGCAGCTCGGGACAGCTCATTAATGAAAAACTGTTTTTT. This translates into CASSSGQLINEKLFF.

This chain joins TRBV6-1 and TRBJ1-6; possible D gene TRBD1, 5 bases. The CDR3 runs to 15 residues. V was cut by 3 bases and J by 7 bases, with 13 bases left in between. Germline-derived CDR1 and CDR2 are MNHNS and SASEGT. CDR3 sequence (DNA): TGTGCCAGCAGTGATCGTCAGGGTTTCAATTCACCCCTCCACTTT. Protein: CASSDRQGFNSPLHF.

This clone is a singleton in its sample. The CDR3 DNA sequence: TGTGCCAGCAGCGTTAGAGCGGGAGGACCTCAACGAATAATCGATGAGCAGTTCTTC. Encoded protein: CASSVRAGGPQRIIDEQFF. This rearrangement joins TRBV9 to TRBJ2-1; 9 nucleotides match TRBD2. The CDR3 extends over 19 amino acids. Germline CDR1 SGDLS, CDR2 YYNGEE. The junction had 20 bases not matched to a gene; V was cut back by 2 bases and J by 8 bases.